The present TCR beta chain was sequenced within a study of vaccination and CD4 T cells after COVID-19. At the level of the study: Six men and four women formed the convalescents, two being Hispanic.

CDR3 length equals 12 residues. Trimming took 0 bases from V and 5 from J, leaving 3 bases between them. Germline lookup yields CDR1 SGHTA and CDR2 FQGTGA. With the Oncomine TCR Beta short-read assay, DNA from cultured CD4+ T cells was sequenced. One entry per CDR3 protein, called by TCRdb with MiXCR from the PCR reads. The data contain 3,500 to 5,000 distinct CDR3 sequences, 21% of them singletons. By proportion, this clonotype is medium-sized. Its matching antigen is unknown. Treatment meaning: roughly ten-day PBMC culture with coronavirus spike peptide pools or control peptides (ViraFEST assay). The sequence derives from a human donor who had recovered from COVID-19. The chain uses TRBV7-3 and TRBJ2-3; D not certain. The sample was CD4+ T cells from blood, cultured in vitro, taken after SARS-CoV-2 vaccination. The CDR3 bases are TGTGCCAGCAGCTTAACCCAAGATACGCAGTATTTT. Translation: CASSLTQDTQYF.